One TCR beta chain is described in this entry. No antigen is known for it. This entry belongs to a study of yellow fever vaccine responses in identical twins. TCRdb re-analysed the RT-PCR reads in MiXCR, keeping a single row per CDR3 protein. This table holds about 2,300 distinct CDR3 sequences, roughly 82% found once. Germline CDR1 reads SGHTA; CDR2 reads FQGTGA. The CDR3 has 15 amino acids. Trimming pared 1 base from V and 0 bases from J, leaving 9 bases between. Study-wide results and limits: Reportedly, twins showed a vaccine T cell response that looked partly convergent and partly personalized.

The receptor comes from a woman aged 18-29 years who received the yellow fever vaccine. The rearrangement links TRBV7-3 to TRBJ1-1; unclear D gene. Sequenced here: T cells from blood (PBMCs), unsorted or a sorted subset (not recorded which), sampled before or after yellow fever vaccination (not recorded which). The CDR3 region has the DNA TGTGCCAGCAGCTTAAGCCTCGACCTGAACACTGAAGCTTTCTTT. It specifies CASSLSLDLNTEAFF. Filled out from reference TRBV7-3 and TRBJ1-1, the complete variable domain reads GAGVSQTPSNKVTEKGKYVELRCDPISGHTALYWYRQSLGQGPEFLIYFQGTGAADDSGLPNDRFFAVRPEGSVSTLKIQRTERGDSAVYLCASSLSLDLNTEAFFGQGTRLTVV.